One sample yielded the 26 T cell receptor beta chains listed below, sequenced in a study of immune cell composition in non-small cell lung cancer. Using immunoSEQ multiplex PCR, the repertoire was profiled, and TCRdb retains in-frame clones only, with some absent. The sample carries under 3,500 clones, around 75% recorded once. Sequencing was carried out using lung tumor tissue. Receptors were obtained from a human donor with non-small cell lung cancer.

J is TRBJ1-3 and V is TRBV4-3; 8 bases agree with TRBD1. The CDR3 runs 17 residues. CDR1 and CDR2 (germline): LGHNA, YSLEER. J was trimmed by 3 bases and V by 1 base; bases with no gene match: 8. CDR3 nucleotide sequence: TGCGCCAGCAGCCAAGTCGCGTCAGGGGGCTTTGGAAACACCATATATTTT. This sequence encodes CASSQVASGGFGNTIYF.

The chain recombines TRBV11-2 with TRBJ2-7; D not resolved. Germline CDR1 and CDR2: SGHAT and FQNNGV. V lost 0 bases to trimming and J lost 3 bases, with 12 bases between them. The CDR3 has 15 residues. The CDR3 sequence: CASSLDSKSGYEQYF. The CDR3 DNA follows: TGTGCCAGCAGCTTAGATTCGAAATCGGGCTACGAGCAGTACTTC.

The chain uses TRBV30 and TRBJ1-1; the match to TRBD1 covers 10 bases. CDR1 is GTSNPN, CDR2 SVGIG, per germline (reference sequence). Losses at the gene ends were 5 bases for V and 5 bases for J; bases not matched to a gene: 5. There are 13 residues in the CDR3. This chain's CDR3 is CAWGTGVFTEAFF. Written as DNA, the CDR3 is TGTGCCTGGGGGACAGGGGTGTTTACTGAAGCTTTCTTT.

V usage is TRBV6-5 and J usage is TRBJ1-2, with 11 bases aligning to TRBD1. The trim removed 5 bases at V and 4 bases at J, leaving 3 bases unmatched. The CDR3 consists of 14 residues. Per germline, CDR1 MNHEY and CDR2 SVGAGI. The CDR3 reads CASSTGTGGYGYTF. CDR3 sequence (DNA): TGTGCCAGCAGTACCGGGACAGGGGGCTATGGCTACACCTTC.

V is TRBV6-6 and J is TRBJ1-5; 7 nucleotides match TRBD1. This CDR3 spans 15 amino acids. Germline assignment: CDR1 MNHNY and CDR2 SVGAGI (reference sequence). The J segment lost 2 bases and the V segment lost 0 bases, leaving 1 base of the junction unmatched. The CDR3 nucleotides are TGTGCCAGCAGTTACTCCGGACAGGGCAATCAGCCCCAGCATTTT. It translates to CASSYSGQGNQPQHF.

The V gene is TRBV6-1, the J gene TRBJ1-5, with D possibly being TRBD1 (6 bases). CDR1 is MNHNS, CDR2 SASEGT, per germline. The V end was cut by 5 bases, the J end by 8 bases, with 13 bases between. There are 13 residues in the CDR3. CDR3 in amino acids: CASSLQGVEPQHF. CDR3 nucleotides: TGTGCCAGCAGTTTACAGGGAGTTGAGCCCCAGCATTTT.

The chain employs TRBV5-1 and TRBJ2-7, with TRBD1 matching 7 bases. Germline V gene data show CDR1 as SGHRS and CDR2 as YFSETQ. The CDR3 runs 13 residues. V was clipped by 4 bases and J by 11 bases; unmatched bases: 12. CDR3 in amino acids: CASSDRAITREYF. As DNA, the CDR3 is TGCGCCAGCAGCGACAGGGCCATAACGAGGGAGTACTTC.

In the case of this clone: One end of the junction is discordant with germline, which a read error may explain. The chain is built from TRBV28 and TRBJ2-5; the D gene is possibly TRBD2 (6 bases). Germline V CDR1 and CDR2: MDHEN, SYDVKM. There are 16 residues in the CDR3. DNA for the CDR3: TGTGCCAGCAGTTTATCGGGACGGGGGTTGGAAGAGACCCGGTACTTC. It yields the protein CASSLSGRGLEETRYF.

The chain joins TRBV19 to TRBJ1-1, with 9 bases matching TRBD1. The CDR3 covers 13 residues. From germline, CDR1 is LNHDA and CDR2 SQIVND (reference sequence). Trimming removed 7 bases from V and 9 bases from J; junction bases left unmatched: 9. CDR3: CASTPRGQGQAFF. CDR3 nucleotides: TGTGCCAGTACTCCACGGGGACAGGGCCAAGCTTTCTTT.

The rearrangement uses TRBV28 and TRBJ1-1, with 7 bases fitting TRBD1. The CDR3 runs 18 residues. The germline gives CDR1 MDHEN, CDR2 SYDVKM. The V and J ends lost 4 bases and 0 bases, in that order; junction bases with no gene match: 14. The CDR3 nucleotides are TGTGCCAGCAGTTGGGATGATAGGGGGCCAACCGTGAACACTGAAGCTTTCTTT. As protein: CASSWDDRGPTVNTEAFF.

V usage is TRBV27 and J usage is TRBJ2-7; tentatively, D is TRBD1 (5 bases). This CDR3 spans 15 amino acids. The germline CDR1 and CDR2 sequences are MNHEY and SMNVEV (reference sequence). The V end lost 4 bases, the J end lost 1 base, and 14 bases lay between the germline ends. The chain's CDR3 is CASSSPGKGSYEQYF. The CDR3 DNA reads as TGTGCCAGCAGTTCCCCAGGGAAGGGGTCCTACGAGCAGTACTTC.

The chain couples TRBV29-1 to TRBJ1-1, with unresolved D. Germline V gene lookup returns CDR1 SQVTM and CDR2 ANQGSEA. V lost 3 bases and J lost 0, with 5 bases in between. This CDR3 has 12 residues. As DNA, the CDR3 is TGCAGCGTTGACTTTTTGAACACTGAAGCTTTCTTT. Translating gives CSVDFLNTEAFF.

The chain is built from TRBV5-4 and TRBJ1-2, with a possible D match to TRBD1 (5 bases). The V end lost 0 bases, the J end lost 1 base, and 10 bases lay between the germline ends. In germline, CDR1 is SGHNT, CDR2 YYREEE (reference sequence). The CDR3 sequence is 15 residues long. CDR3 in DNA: TGTGCCAGCAGCTTGGTTGGAGGGGATAACTATGGCTACACCTTC. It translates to CASSLVGGDNYGYTF.

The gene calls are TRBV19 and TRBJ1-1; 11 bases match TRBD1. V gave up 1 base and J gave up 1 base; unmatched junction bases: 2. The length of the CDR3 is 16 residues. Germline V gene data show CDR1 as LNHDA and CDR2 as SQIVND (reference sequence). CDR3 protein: CASSIGDRGANTEAFF. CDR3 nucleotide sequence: TGTGCCAGTAGTATAGGGGACAGGGGGGCGAACACTGAAGCTTTCTTT.

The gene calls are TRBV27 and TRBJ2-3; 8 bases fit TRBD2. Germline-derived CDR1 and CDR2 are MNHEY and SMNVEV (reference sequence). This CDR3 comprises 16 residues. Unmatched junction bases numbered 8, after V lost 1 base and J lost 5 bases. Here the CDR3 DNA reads TGTGCCAGCAGTTTATTGAACGCGGGGGGCGAAGATACGCAGTATTTT. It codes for CASSLLNAGGEDTQYF.

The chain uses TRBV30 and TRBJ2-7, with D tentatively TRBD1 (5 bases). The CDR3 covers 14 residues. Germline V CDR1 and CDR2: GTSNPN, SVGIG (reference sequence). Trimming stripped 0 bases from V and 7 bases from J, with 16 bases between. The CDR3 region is CAWSVWLKGHEQYF. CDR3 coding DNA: TGTGCCTGGAGTGTCTGGTTAAAGGGGCATGAGCAGTACTTC.

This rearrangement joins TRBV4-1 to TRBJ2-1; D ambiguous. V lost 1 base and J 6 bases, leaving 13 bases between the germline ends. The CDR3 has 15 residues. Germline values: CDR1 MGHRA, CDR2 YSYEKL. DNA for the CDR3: TGCGCCAGCAGCCAAGGCTTGGTGGCTCCCAATGAGCAGTTCTTC. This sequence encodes CASSQGLVAPNEQFF.

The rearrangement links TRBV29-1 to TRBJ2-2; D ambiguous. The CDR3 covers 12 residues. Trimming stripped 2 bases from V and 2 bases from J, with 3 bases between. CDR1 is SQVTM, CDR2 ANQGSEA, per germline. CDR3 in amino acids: CSVESNTGELFF. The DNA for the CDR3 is TGCAGCGTTGAAAGCAACACCGGGGAGCTGTTTTTT.

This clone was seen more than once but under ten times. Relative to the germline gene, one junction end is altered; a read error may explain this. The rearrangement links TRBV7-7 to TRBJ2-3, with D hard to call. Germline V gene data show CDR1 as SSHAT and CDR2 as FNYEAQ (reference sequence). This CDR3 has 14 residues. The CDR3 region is CASSLGRRGDTQYF. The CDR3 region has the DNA TGTGCTAGCAGCTTAGGGCGGCGAGGAGATACGCAGTATTTT.

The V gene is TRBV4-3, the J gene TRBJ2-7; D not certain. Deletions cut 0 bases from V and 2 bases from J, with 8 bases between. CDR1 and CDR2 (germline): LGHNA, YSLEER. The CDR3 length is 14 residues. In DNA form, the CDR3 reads TGCGCCAGCAGCCAAGATCGGTCTGCCTACGAGCAGTACTTC. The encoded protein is CASSQDRSAYEQYF.

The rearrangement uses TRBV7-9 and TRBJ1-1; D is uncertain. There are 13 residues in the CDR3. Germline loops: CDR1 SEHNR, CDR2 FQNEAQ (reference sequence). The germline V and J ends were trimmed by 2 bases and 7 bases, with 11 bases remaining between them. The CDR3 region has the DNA TGTGCCAGCAGCTTAAGTAATACTGATGAAGCTTTCTTT. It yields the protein CASSLSNTDEAFF.

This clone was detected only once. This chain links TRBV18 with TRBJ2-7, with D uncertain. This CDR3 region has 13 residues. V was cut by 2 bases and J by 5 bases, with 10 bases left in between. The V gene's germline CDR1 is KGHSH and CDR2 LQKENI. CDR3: CASSPAAIHEQYF. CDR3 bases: TGTGCCAGCTCACCAGCGGCAATCCACGAGCAGTACTTC. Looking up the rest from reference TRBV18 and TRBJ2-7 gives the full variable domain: NAGVMQNPRHLVRRRGQEARLRCSPMKGHSHVYWYRQLPEEGLKFMVYLQKENIIDESGMPKERFSAEFPKEGPSILRIQQVVRGDSAAYFCASSPAAIHEQYFGPGTRLTVT.

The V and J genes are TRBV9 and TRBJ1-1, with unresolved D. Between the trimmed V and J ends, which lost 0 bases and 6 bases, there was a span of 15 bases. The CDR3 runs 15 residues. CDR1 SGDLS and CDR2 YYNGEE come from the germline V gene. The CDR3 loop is CASSVVLSEGSEAFF. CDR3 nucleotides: TGTGCCAGCAGCGTAGTTCTTTCGGAGGGCTCTGAAGCTTTCTTT.

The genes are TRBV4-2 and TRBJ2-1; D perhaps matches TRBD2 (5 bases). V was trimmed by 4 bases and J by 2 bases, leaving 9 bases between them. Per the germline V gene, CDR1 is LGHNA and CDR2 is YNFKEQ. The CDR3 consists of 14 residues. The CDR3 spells CASSPPGTYNEQFF. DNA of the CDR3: TGTGCCAGCAGCCCCCCGGGGACCTACAATGAGCAGTTCTTC.

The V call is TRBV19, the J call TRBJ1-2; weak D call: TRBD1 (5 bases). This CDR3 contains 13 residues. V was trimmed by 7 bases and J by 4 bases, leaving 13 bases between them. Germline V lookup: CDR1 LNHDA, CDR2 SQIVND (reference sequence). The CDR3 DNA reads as TGTGCCAGTACCTTTGACAGAACCTATGGCTACACCTTC. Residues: CASTFDRTYGYTF.

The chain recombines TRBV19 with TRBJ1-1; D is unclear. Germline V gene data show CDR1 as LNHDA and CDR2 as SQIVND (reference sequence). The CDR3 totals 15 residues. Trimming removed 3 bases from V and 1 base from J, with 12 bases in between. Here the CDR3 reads CASSILGAGNTEAFF. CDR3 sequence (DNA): TGTGCCAGTAGTATTCTGGGCGCCGGGAACACTGAAGCTTTCTTT.